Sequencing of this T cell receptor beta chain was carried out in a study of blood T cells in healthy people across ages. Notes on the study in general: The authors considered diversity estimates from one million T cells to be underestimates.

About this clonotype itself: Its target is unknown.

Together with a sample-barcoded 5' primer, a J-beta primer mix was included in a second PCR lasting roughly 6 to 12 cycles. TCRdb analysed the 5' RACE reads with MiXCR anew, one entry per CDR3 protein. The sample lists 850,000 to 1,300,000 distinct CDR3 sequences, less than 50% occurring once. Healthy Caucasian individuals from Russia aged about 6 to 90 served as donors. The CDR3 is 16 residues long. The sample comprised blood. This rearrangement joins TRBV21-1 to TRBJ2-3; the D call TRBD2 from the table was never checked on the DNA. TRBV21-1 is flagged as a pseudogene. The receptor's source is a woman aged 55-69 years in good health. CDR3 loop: CASPRSLAGITDTQYF. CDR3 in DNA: TGTGCCAGTCCAAGGTCCCTAGCGGGGATCACAGATACGCAGTATTTT.